This TCR beta chain was sequenced during a study of long-term antiretroviral therapy in people with HIV (dated 2022 in TCRdb). Some background on the complete study: The earliest samples were collected approximately a decade before the 2015 WHO recommendation for immediate ART, a period when ART was typically delayed until CD4 counts fell. Test extractions of a monoclonal T-cell line alongside approximately 36 polyclonal samples showed no cross-contamination during QIAcube processing. A total of over 150 cryopreserved PBMC samples came from 25 to 30 adults with confirmed HIV infection and were collected serially over a mean of roughly 6 years (range 1-12). Of the roughly 30 participants with HIV, about a dozen were female. A retrospective serial study tested whether changes in peripheral blood TRB repertoire composition and diversity were associated with ART initiation and durable HIV suppression. Points the paper makes about the study in general: Owing to limited PBMC availability, only the TCR beta chain was sequenced, without alpha chain pairing. The samples were dated from about 2004 to 2017, and the ART regimens that were used may be less effective than current ART regimens. Inferences about post-ART repertoire changes are limited because no data were available on ART adherence, viral resistance or therapy changes. Because pre-ART samples had limited cell numbers, unsorted PBMC were profiled rather than sorted CD4+ and CD8+ T cells. Compared with controls, HIV repertoires had narrower CDR3 length ranges, and the network structure pointed to an antigen-experienced repertoire that shifted only slightly toward naive after ART. The repertoire was dominated across all time points by expanded TRB clones identified before ART initiation, although this dominance was seen to fluctuate and to decrease in many PLHIV after ART. ART initiation was associated with a significant increase in TRB diversity, but diversity stayed significantly below transplant donor controls even after long-term ART.

About this clone itself: The target of this receptor is not known. Qualities for individual bases were not recorded, and no much larger clone is one base off.

The immunoSEQ hsTCRB v3.0 assay was used at survey level resolution for TRB variable region sequencing. A depth of roughly 35,000-55,000 T-cell genomes per sample was targeted for TRB sequencing. Pooled TRB libraries were sequenced on an Illumina MiSeq with a v3 150-cycle kit. On the authors' methods: Repertoire analysis was performed in R inside a reproducible Nextflow workflow that covered QC, data transformation and analysis. Custom analyses were implemented in LymphoSeq2, an R package for AIRR-Seq data exploration. After excluding a handful of samples that yielded fewer than 5000 total TRB sequences, approximately 170 HIV repertoires remained for analysis. Among the approximately 190 HIV repertoires that were kept, 59 were collected before ART initiation and roughly 130 were collected after ART initiation. Repertoires were downsampled to 5000 TRB nucleotide sequences, with summary statistics averaged over 100 downsampling iterations. The analysis kept only TRB sequences whose CDR3 regions were at least seven amino acids long. Diversity was assessed using a clonality score derived from Shannon entropy and using the Gini coefficient. Repertoire networks linked the top 5000 CDR3 amino acid sequences whenever two sequences differed by an edit distance of one. Antigen specificity groups and MHC restriction were predicted for TRB CDR3 amino acid sequences with GLIPH2. To flag known associations with CMV, EBV, HIV or tissue antigens, CDR3 amino acid sequences were compared against VDJdb and McPAS-TCR. Pre-ART, post-ART and control groups were compared with Wilcoxon signed-rank tests and Holm-Bonferroni correction. As stored in TCRdb, this immuneACCESS dataset retains in-frame rearrangements with V and J assigned. A fraction of the clones does not appear; measured against another copy, unresolved V genes explain less than half of the discrepancy, and the remainder lacks a known reason. The V and J calls and clone size were taken over from that table, and D and trimming were inferred from the DNA. This sample holds approximately 33,000 clones; 75% to 90% were observed only once. The top ten hold roughly 3.5% of the sample.

To be included, a participant needed at least one PBMC sample from before ART initiation plus at least two post-ART samples. All participants with HIV were treated in the United States of America. Before DNA extraction, cryopreserved samples of about 1-11 million PBMC were thawed and then washed. At the time of the earliest PBMC sample, participants with HIV were aged between roughly 23 and 60 years. PBMC samples from each participant spanned 1-4 timepoints before ART initiation and 2-8 timepoints after ART initiation, with a median of 7 samples. Serial HIV viral load, CD4+ T-cell count, ART history and demographic data were obtained for every participant. Genomic DNA was extracted from unsorted PBMC with a Qiagen kit on a QIAcube, processed in batches of 12 samples. This sequence originates from a man younger than 35 with HIV. This sample comprised unsorted PBMCs, obtained 0.8 years before starting antiretroviral therapy.

The sequenced DNA: TGTGCCAGGAGGGACACAGACACAGATACGCAGTATTTT. It codes for CARRDTDTDTQYF. The chain joins TRBV2 to TRBJ2-3, with TRBD1 tentatively as D gene (6 bases match). V sheds 9 bases and J sheds 2 bases, leaving 12 bases between their ends. The CDR3 holds 13 amino acids from the cysteine to the phenylalanine. Only CDR3 DNA is held: 39 bases, read in frame from base 1. The germline V gene sets CDR1 to SNHLY and CDR2 to FYNNEI.